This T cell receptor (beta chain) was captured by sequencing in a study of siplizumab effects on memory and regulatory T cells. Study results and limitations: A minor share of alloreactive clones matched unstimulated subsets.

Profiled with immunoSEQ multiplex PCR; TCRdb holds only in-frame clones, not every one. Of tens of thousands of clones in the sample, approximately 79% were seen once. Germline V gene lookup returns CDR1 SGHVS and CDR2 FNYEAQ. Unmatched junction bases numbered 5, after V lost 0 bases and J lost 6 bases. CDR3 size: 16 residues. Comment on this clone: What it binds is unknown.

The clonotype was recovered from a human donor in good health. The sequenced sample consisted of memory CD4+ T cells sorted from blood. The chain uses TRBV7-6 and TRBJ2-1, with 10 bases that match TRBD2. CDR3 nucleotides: TGTGCCAGCAGCTTAGCACTAGCGGGGTACGGCAATGAGCAGTTCTTC. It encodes CASSLALAGYGNEQFF.